This TCR beta chain emerged from a study of identical twins. The CDR3 is 16 residues long. Between the trimmed V and J ends, which lost 2 bases and 2 bases, there was a span of 14 bases. Germline CDR1 reads KGHSH; CDR2 reads LQKENI. MiXCR, applied by TCRdb to the 5' RACE reads, yields one record per CDR3 protein. The table has some 630,000 distinct CDR3 sequences, under 8.5% seen once. Another study also made use of these data, one on yellow fever vaccine responses in identical twins.

The chain uses TRBV18 and TRBJ2-3; D gene unclear. This TCR derives from a woman between 18 and 30 years old in good health. Sequenced material: PBMCs. The CDR3 nucleotides read TGTGCCAGCTCACCAGGATGGGATACCCTCACAGATACGCAGTATTTT. Translated: CASSPGWDTLTDTQYF.